This T cell receptor (beta chain) was identified in a study of blood T cell repertoires in COVID-19. About the research overall: Donors in the United States, Italy and Spain gave samples during acute or convalescent COVID-19. Nucleic acid was either cDNA or gDNA, and it came from T cells, B-cell-depleted T cells, or PBMCs.

Per the original data handling: Amplification of reference gene primers provided the estimated nucleated cell counts. Repertoires were generated with immunoSEQ multiplex PCR, while TCRdb's copy carries only in-frame clones and drops some. The D gene and trimming were derived from the DNA, and the V and J assignments and clone size from that table. The sample gives some 140,000 clones, about four fifths of which show up once; about 3% is in the top ten. Germline V gene data show CDR1 as MNHEY and CDR2 as SVGAGI. This CDR3 is built from 14 residues. V lost 2 bases, J lost 5 bases, and 12 bases lay in between.

Material for sequencing was peripheral blood. The clonotype originates from an elderly woman with acute or convalescent COVID-19. The V gene is TRBV6-5, the J gene TRBJ1-1, with D maybe TRBD1 (5 bases). The DNA for the CDR3 is TGTGCCAGCAGTTACACCCAGGGTTGGACTGAAGCTTTCTTT. Encoded protein: CASSYTQGWTEAFF.